This TCR beta chain was obtained from a study of blood T cell repertoires in COVID-19. V lost 5 bases, J lost 3 bases, and 14 bases lay in between. Germline V gene data show CDR1 as MNHEY and CDR2 as SMNVEV (reference sequence). CDR3 size: 15 residues. The data were produced by immunoSEQ multiplex PCR, yet TCRdb's version contains in-frame clones alone and is incomplete. Among 250,000 to 300,000 clones, 86% were seen once, and the ten largest hold around 13%. V usage is TRBV27 and J usage is TRBJ1-5, with D possibly being TRBD1 (6 bases). The sequenced sample consisted of peripheral blood. The TCR was taken from a woman between 65 and 79 years old with COVID-19, enrolled during active disease. The DNA of the CDR3 is TGTGCCAGCAGTCCTACAGGGTTTAACAATCAGCCCCAGCATTTT. Encoded protein: CASSPTGFNNQPQHF.